The 22 T cell receptor beta chains presented below share a single source sample, sequenced in a study of blood T cell repertoires in COVID-19. Libraries were prepared by immunoSEQ multiplex PCR; TCRdb keeps only in-frame clonotypes and omits some of them. Among about 36,000 clones listed, 85% were seen once. The source material was peripheral blood. The receptor set was obtained from a human donor in a cohort sampled during active COVID-19.

The rearrangement joins TRBV2 to TRBJ2-2; D ambiguous. The CDR3 contains 11 residues. Germline V gene sequence: CDR1 SNHLY, CDR2 FYNNEI. V was shortened by 2 bases and J by 12 bases, with 7 bases between the two germline ends. The chain's CDR3 is CASSEIPQLFF. CDR3 sequence (DNA): TGTGCCAGCAGTGAAATCCCTCAGCTGTTTTTT.

The chain uses TRBV11-2 and TRBJ2-1; D gene uncertain. Trimming cost V 5 bases and J 12 bases, with 11 bases left between them. Germline V gene data show CDR1 as SGHAT and CDR2 as FQNNGV. This CDR3 region has 11 residues. The CDR3 DNA reads as TGTGCCAGCAGCAACCAAAGAGGGCAGTTCTTC. It translates to CASSNQRGQFF. The full variable domain, in which reference TRBV11-2 and TRBJ2-1 provide the parts outside the CDR3, is EAGVAQSPRYKIIEKRQSVAFWCNPISGHATLYWYQQILGQGPKLLIQFQNNGVVDDSQLPKDRFSAERLKGVDSTLKIQPAKLEDSAVYLCASSNQRGQFFGPGTRLTVL.

This chain connects TRBV7-9 to TRBJ1-3; TRBD1 might be the D (5 bases). The germline V gene encodes CDR1 SEHNR and CDR2 FQNEAQ (reference sequence). V lost 6 bases to trimming and J lost 3 bases, with 12 bases between them. There are 14 residues in the CDR3. This CDR3 reads CASSSGSGGNTIYF. The CDR3 DNA reads as TGTGCCAGCAGTTCAGGGTCAGGTGGAAACACCATATATTTT.

The chain recombines TRBV19 with TRBJ1-4; 7 positions agree with TRBD1. CDR1 and CDR2 (germline): LNHDA, SQIVND (reference sequence). The length of the CDR3 is 13 residues. With V trimmed by 6 bases and J by 10 bases, 8 bases remained unmatched. The CDR3 DNA reads TGTGCCAGTAGCACCGGGACAGAAAGAAAACTGTTTTTT. Translated: CASSTGTERKLFF. The whole variable domain, filled in from reference TRBV19 and TRBJ1-4, reads DGGITQSPKYLFRKEGQNVTLSCEQNLNHDAMYWYRQDPGQGLRLIYYSQIVNDFQKGDIAEGYSVSREKKESFPLTVTSAQKNPTAFYLCASSTGTERKLFFGSGTQLSVL.

This chain links TRBV7-6 with TRBJ2-5; 9 nucleotides line up with TRBD2. CDR1 is SGHVS and CDR2 is FNYEAQ in the germline V gene. V gave up 5 bases and J gave up 3 bases; unmatched junction bases: 10. This CDR3 has 16 residues. The CDR3 loop reads CASSLWSRGGEETQYF. As DNA, the CDR3 is TGTGCCAGCAGCCTCTGGTCGCGGGGGGGCGAAGAGACCCAGTACTTC.

As DNA, the CDR3 is TGTGCCAGCAGCCGGGTCACAGCGGGGGGCCGCTACAATGAGCAGTTCTTC. This sequence encodes CASSRVTAGGRYNEQFF. This chain connects TRBV7-6 to TRBJ2-1; 9 bases are shared with TRBD2. Germline V gene lookup returns CDR1 SGHVS and CDR2 FNYEAQ. The trim removed 5 bases at V and 3 bases at J, leaving 11 bases unmatched. CDR3 length: 17 residues.

This chain connects TRBV6-1 to TRBJ2-4; 8 bases align to TRBD2. V lost 2 bases and J lost 8; bases outside the gene matches: 14. Per the germline V gene, CDR1 is MNHNS and CDR2 is SASEGT. The CDR3 has 17 amino acids. CDR3: CASSEPGRTYSGDIQYF. The CDR3, as DNA: TGTGCCAGCAGTGAACCGGGCAGAACCTATAGCGGGGACATTCAGTACTTC.

V usage is TRBV27 and J usage is TRBJ2-7, with D possibly TRBD1 on 6 matching bases. Germline V gene sequence: CDR1 MNHEY, CDR2 SMNVEV (reference sequence). The CDR3 spans 15 residues. V lost 5 bases and J lost 3, with 17 bases in between. The CDR3 DNA reads as TGTGCCAGCAGTCCCCAGGGTGAGGGGGACTACGAGCAGTACTTC. This codes for CASSPQGEGDYEQYF.

The V gene is TRBV19, the J gene TRBJ2-7, with D tentatively TRBD2 (5 bases). The CDR3 contains 15 residues. V was cut by 0 bases and J by 3 bases, with 12 bases left in between. CDR1 and CDR2 (germline): LNHDA, SQIVND (reference sequence). Here the CDR3 DNA reads TGTGCCAGTAGTATAGAAGGACGGAGGCTCTACGAGCAGTACTTC. Amino acids: CASSIEGRRLYEQYF.

J is TRBJ2-2 and V is TRBV7-2, with unresolved D. The CDR3 is 12 residues long. Trimming removed 2 bases from V and 6 bases from J, with 4 bases in between. Germline-derived CDR1 and CDR2 are SGHTA and FQGNSA. Here the CDR3 reads CASSLSAGELFF. Here the CDR3 DNA reads TGTGCCAGCAGCTTATCTGCCGGGGAGCTGTTTTTT.

This clone was seen only once. The chain combines TRBV5-6 with TRBJ1-4, with 9 positions matching TRBD1. CDR3 length: 19 amino acids. Looked up from germline, CDR1 is SGHDT and CDR2 is YYEEEE. J gave up 2 bases and V 1 base, and 12 bases lay outside the gene matches. For the CDR3, the DNA is TGTGCCAGCAGCTTGAGACGGGACAGGGCTACGATCACTAATGAAAAACTGTTTTTT. It translates to CASSLRRDRATITNEKLFF.

This chain connects TRBV5-1 to TRBJ2-1, with TRBD2 identical over 8 bases. Germline V gene sequence: CDR1 SGHRS, CDR2 YFSETQ. There are 14 residues in the CDR3. The V gene end was trimmed by 4 bases and the J gene end by 4 bases; junction bases not matched to a gene: 4. The CDR3 region has the DNA TGCGCCAGCAGCCGGGAGGGTGAATACAATGAGCAGTTCTTC. It specifies CASSREGEYNEQFF.

The CDR3 sequence: CASSYIGLARNEQFF. DNA for the CDR3: TGTGCCAGCAGCTATATCGGACTAGCGCGGAATGAGCAGTTCTTC. The genes are TRBV7-9 and TRBJ2-1, with 9 bases lining up with TRBD2. This CDR3 region has 15 residues. V dropped 4 bases and J dropped 7; count of bases not matched to a gene: 8. Germline-derived CDR1 and CDR2 are SEHNR and FQNEAQ (reference sequence).

V gene TRBV5-4 combines with J gene TRBJ2-5; a weak D match, TRBD2 (5 bases). This CDR3 spans 15 amino acids. Germline V gene data show CDR1 as SGHNT and CDR2 as YYREEE (reference sequence). The V end lost 1 base, the J end lost 1 base, and 11 bases lay between the germline ends. For the CDR3, the DNA is TGTGCCAGCAGCTTGTCCGCTAGCTCCCAAGAGACCCAGTACTTC. This codes for CASSLSASSQETQYF.

V gene TRBV9 combines with J gene TRBJ2-7; the D gene is possibly TRBD2 (6 bases). CDR3 length: 15 amino acids. CDR1 is SGDLS and CDR2 is YYNGEE in the germline V gene. V was shortened by 4 bases and J by 3 bases, with 17 bases between the two germline ends. The CDR3 loop reads CASSPSGTDYYEQYF. The CDR3 DNA follows: TGTGCCAGCAGCCCCTCCGGGACGGACTACTACGAGCAGTACTTC. Combining the CDR3 with reference TRBV9 and TRBJ2-7 gives the whole variable domain DSGVTQTPKHLITATGQRVTLRCSPRSGDLSVYWYQQSLDQGLQFLIQYYNGEERAKGNILERFSAQQFPDLHSELNLSSLELGDSALYFCASSPSGTDYYEQYFGPGTRLTVT.

V and J are TRBV30 and TRBJ1-1; TRBD1 is a possible D gene (6 bases). CDR3 length: 14 residues. The V and J ends lost 6 bases and 4 bases respectively, with 18 bases between them. Germline assignment: CDR1 GTSNPN and CDR2 SVGIG (reference sequence). CDR3 nucleotide sequence: TGTGCCTGCCCAGGGGCCCCTTATGGCACTGAAGCTTTCTTT. Its protein is CACPGAPYGTEAFF. The whole variable domain, filled in from reference TRBV30 and TRBJ1-1, reads SQTIHQWPATLVQPVGSPLSLECTVEGTSNPNLYWYRQAAGRGLQLLFYSVGIGQISSEVPQNLSASRPQDRQFILSSKKLLLSDSGFYLCACPGAPYGTEAFFGQGTRLTVV.

The rearrangement uses TRBV12-3 or TRBV12-4 and TRBJ2-7; possible D gene TRBD1, 5 bases. The CDR3 totals 12 residues. Trimming removed 5 bases from V and 3 bases from J, with 8 bases in between. For the CDR3, the DNA is TGTGCCAGCAGTACCCAGGGCTACGAGCAGTACTTC. This gives the protein CASSTQGYEQYF.

A few counts support this clone. The rearrangement uses TRBV14 and TRBJ1-2; tentative D call: TRBD1 (5 bases). The CDR3 consists of 15 residues. Trimming stripped 1 base from V and 5 bases from J, with 14 bases between. Germline assignment: CDR1 SGHDN and CDR2 FVKESK. CDR3 nucleotide sequence: TGTGCCAGCAGCCAAGGCGGGGGGGTAGTATATGGCTACACCTTC. This gives the protein CASSQGGGVVYGYTF. The variable domain in full, completed from reference TRBV14 and TRBJ1-2, reads EAGVTQFPSHSVIEKGQTVTLRCDPISGHDNLYWYRRVMGKEIKFLLHFVKESKQDESGMPNNRFLAERTGGTYSTLKVQPAELEDSGVYFCASSQGGGVVYGYTFGSGTRLTVV.

V is TRBV10-3 and J is TRBJ1-2; TRBD1 might be the D (6 bases). The CDR3 contains 17 residues. The V gene lost 3 bases and the J gene lost 7 bases, with 24 bases spanning the gap. Germline V gives CDR1 ENHRY, CDR2 SYGVKD. The CDR3 sequence: CAISDRSTLTGVGGYTF. Here the CDR3 DNA reads TGTGCCATCAGTGACCGGTCGACTCTGACAGGAGTGGGTGGCTACACCTTC.

The chain uses TRBV2 and TRBJ1-5, with a possible D match to TRBD1 (6 bases). The V end was cut by 4 bases, the J end by 2 bases, with 12 bases between. Germline V gives CDR1 SNHLY, CDR2 FYNNEI. This CDR3 region has 15 residues. CDR3 in amino acids: CASSGRGGRNQPQHF. In DNA form, the CDR3 reads TGTGCCAGCAGTGGCCGCGGGGGGCGCAATCAGCCCCAGCATTTT.

The rearrangement joins TRBV18 to TRBJ2-7; 8 bases match TRBD1. In germline, CDR1 is KGHSH, CDR2 LQKENI. The CDR3 consists of 14 residues. The V and J ends lost 4 bases and 5 bases, in that order; junction bases with no gene match: 7. The CDR3 loop is CASSRGQEPNEQYF. Here the CDR3 DNA reads TGTGCCAGCTCACGGGGACAGGAACCTAACGAGCAGTACTTC.

This chain joins TRBV5-5 and TRBJ2-3; 10 nucleotides match TRBD2. The CDR3 runs 15 residues. Germline V gene lookup returns CDR1 SGHKS and CDR2 YYEKEE (reference sequence). Trimming at V came to 2 bases and at J to 1 base, leaving 1 base not matched to a gene. The CDR3 coding sequence is TGTGCCAGCAGCTTAGGGACTAGCGGCACAGATACGCAGTATTTT. The encoded protein is CASSLGTSGTDTQYF.